This T cell receptor beta chain stems from a study of T cells in Graves' hyperthyroidism and ophthalmopathy. Study-wide findings and caveats: Most expanded thyroid clonotypes above 0.001 also appeared in blood.

Amplification of TCR beta CDR3 regions used RNA as the template. First-round RT-PCR targeting the TCR CDR3 was performed with the HTBI primer set. TCRdb used MiXCR to reprocess the multiplex PCR reads, holding one entry per CDR3 protein. The sample has about 600,000 distinct CDR3 sequences; more than 15% are singletons. With duration under 3 months, ophthalmopathy was active: Clinical Activity Score at least 3, NOSPECS at least 4. Every diagnosis used clinical symptoms, serum thyroxine and TRAb, thyroid ultrasound and orbital computed tomography. This clonotype was counted ten times or more. Its matching antigen is unknown. This CDR3 region has 15 residues. V lost 3 bases to trimming and J lost 1 base, with 10 bases between them. Germline-derived CDR1 and CDR2 are KGHSH and LQKENI.

The TCR comes from a woman in her thirties or forties with Graves' ophthalmopathy. The specimen sequenced was blood. The rearrangement joins TRBV18 to TRBJ2-1; D is unclear. The CDR3 nucleotides are TGTGCCAGCTCACCTGACAACCTTTCCTACAATGAGCAGTTCTTC. Protein product: CASSPDNLSYNEQFF.